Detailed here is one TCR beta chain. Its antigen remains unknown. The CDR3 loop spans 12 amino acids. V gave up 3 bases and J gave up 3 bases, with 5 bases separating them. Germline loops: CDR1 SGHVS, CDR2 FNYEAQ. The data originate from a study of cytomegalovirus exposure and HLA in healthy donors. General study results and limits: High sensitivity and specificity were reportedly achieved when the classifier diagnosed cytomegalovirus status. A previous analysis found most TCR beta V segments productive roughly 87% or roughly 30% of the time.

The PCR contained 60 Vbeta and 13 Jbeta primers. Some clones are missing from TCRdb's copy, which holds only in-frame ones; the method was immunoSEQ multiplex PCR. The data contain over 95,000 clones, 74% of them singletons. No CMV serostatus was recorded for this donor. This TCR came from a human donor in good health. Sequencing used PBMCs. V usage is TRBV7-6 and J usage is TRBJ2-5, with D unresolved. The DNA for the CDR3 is TGTGCCAGCAGCTTGGGCAAAGAGACCCAGTACTTC. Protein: CASSLGKETQYF. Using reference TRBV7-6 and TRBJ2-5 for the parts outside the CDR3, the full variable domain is GAGVSQSPRYKVTKRGQDVALRCDPISGHVSLYWYRQALGQGPEFLTYFNYEAQQDKSGLPNDRFSAERPEGSISTLTIQRTEQRDSAMYRCASSLGKETQYFGPGTRLLVL.